One and the same sample provided the 29 T cell receptor beta chains below, sequenced in a study of blood T cell repertoires in COVID-19. Sequencing used immunoSEQ multiplex PCR; TCRdb keeps in-frame clones, though not all of them. The data show hundreds of thousands of clones, roughly 85% seen once. Source material: peripheral blood. These TCRs come from a man aged 45-65 years with COVID-19, enrolled during active disease.

The genes are TRBV2 and TRBJ1-6, with D unresolved. Germline loops: CDR1 SNHLY, CDR2 FYNNEI. The length of the CDR3 is 14 residues. Trimming cost V 1 base and J 11 bases, with 12 bases left between them. DNA of the CDR3: TGTGCCAGCAGTGAAGGGAACGGGAGAACACCCCTCCACTTT. It is translated as CASSEGNGRTPLHF.

This clone has more than one count but fewer than ten. Its ends do not fully match the called genes, so a read error is possible. This rearrangement joins TRBV7-9 to TRBJ2-7; TRBD1 might be the D (5 bases). Germline CDR1 is SEHNR and CDR2 is FQNEAQ (reference sequence). The CDR3 has 12 amino acids. The DNA of the CDR3 is TGTGCCAGCAGCTTAGATACAGGCCCCTGGCGCTTC. Amino acid sequence: CASSLDTGPWRF. The whole variable domain, remainder taken from reference TRBV7-9 and TRBJ2-7, is DTGVSQNPRHKITKRGQNVTFRCDPISEHNRLYWYRQTLGQGPEFLTYFQNEAQLEKSRLLSDRFSAERPKGSFSTLEIQRTEQGDSAMYLCASSLDTGPWRFGPGTRLTVT.

This rearrangement joins TRBV19 to TRBJ2-6, with D possibly being TRBD2 (6 bases). The CDR3 extends over 16 amino acids. CDR1 is LNHDA, CDR2 SQIVND, per germline (reference sequence). The ends were cut back, 2 bases at V and 2 bases at J, with 10 bases in the middle. The CDR3 bases are TGTGCCAGTAGTATACCGCCGGGGGCTGGGGCCAACGTCCTGACTTTC. Protein product: CASSIPPGAGANVLTF.

The chain combines TRBV24-1 with TRBJ2-2, with D possibly being TRBD1 (5 bases). The CDR3 runs 15 residues. V dropped 3 bases and J dropped 7 bases, with 14 bases sitting between them. CDR1 and CDR2 from the germline V gene are KGHDR and SFDVKD. The CDR3 nucleotides read TGTGCCACCAGTGATGAGACCCCAAGGGGCGGGGAGCTGTTTTTT. It is translated as CATSDETPRGGELFF.

V and J are TRBV6-5 and TRBJ1-2; 9 positions match TRBD1. Germline V gene sequence: CDR1 MNHEY, CDR2 SVGAGI. The CDR3 has 14 amino acids. The V segment lost 2 bases and the J segment 8 bases; nucleotides outside the gene matches: 6. This CDR3 reads CASSYMGQGRGYTF. CDR3 coding DNA: TGTGCCAGCAGTTACATGGGACAGGGTCGAGGCTACACCTTC.

The chain uses TRBV13 and TRBJ2-7; D not resolved. The V end was cut by 0 bases, the J end by 0 bases, with 6 bases between. The germline V gene has CDR1 PRHDT and CDR2 FYEKMQ (reference sequence). The CDR3 loop spans 14 amino acids. The CDR3 DNA is TGTGCCAGCAGCTTAGGGGCCAACTCCTACGAGCAGTACTTC. It yields the protein CASSLGANSYEQYF.

The chain combines TRBV5-1 with TRBJ2-7; 7 bases align to TRBD1. J was trimmed by 1 base and V by 4 bases; bases with no gene match: 11. CDR3 size: 16 residues. Germline assignment: CDR1 SGHRS and CDR2 YFSETQ. The CDR3 loop is CASSPTTGSRSYEQYF. The CDR3 bases are TGCGCCAGCAGCCCCACGACAGGGAGTAGATCCTACGAGCAGTACTTC. Looking up the rest from reference TRBV5-1 and TRBJ2-7 gives the full variable domain: KAGVTQTPRYLIKTRGQQVTLSCSPISGHRSVSWYQQTPGQGLQFLFEYFSETQRNKGNFPGRFSGRQFSNSRSEMNVSTLELGDSALYLCASSPTTGSRSYEQYFGPGTRLTVT.

The chain couples TRBV5-4 to TRBJ1-3; D not resolved. The length of the CDR3 is 13 residues. The V gene's germline CDR1 is SGHNT and CDR2 YYREEE (reference sequence). V lost 4 bases and J 4 bases, leaving 9 bases between the germline ends. The CDR3 spells CASSGSVGNTIYF. CDR3 in DNA: TGTGCCAGCAGCGGTTCAGTCGGAAACACCATATATTTT.

The chain joins TRBV27 to TRBJ2-7, with D maybe TRBD2 (5 bases). This CDR3 has 13 residues. Germline loops: CDR1 MNHEY, CDR2 SMNVEV (reference sequence). The ends were cut back, 6 bases at V and 7 bases at J, with 16 bases in the middle. The CDR3 bases are TGTGCCAGCAGGGCCCGGACCAGCGGTGAGCAGTACTTC. This sequence encodes CASRARTSGEQYF.

This clone is a singleton in its sample. The chain uses TRBV5-1 and TRBJ2-5, with 13 bases that match TRBD2. The CDR3 has 17 residues. After removal of 6 bases from V and 2 bases from J, the junction contained 10 bases not matched to a gene. Per the germline V gene, CDR1 is SGHRS and CDR2 is YFSETQ. The CDR3 loop is CASINMPGLAGQETQYF. The DNA of the CDR3 is TGCGCCAGCATCAATATGCCGGGACTAGCGGGGCAAGAGACCCAGTACTTC. The variable domain in full, completed from reference TRBV5-1 and TRBJ2-5, reads KAGVTQTPRYLIKTRGQQVTLSCSPISGHRSVSWYQQTPGQGLQFLFEYFSETQRNKGNFPGRFSGRQFSNSRSEMNVSTLELGDSALYLCASINMPGLAGQETQYFGPGTRLLVL.

The sample holds one count of this clone. The rearrangement joins TRBV12-3 or TRBV12-4 to TRBJ2-3, with D tentatively TRBD1 (5 bases). V lost 1 base, J lost 4 bases, and 6 bases lay in between. This CDR3 has 13 residues. In DNA form, the CDR3 reads TGTGCCAGCAGTTTAGGGGGCCCAGATACGCAGTATTTT. The encoded protein is CASSLGGPDTQYF.

The V call is TRBV7-3, the J call TRBJ2-5; 7 bases agree with TRBD1. V shed 3 bases and J 5 bases; nucleotides not matched to a gene: 3. The CDR3 runs to 13 residues. The V gene's germline CDR1 is SGHTA and CDR2 FQGTGA. This CDR3 is CASSLTGWETQYF. In DNA form, the CDR3 reads TGTGCCAGCAGCTTGACAGGGTGGGAGACCCAGTACTTC.

V gene TRBV11-2 combines with J gene TRBJ2-7; 7 bases agree with TRBD1. Germline V gives CDR1 SGHAT, CDR2 FQNNGV. V was clipped by 3 bases and J by 5 bases; unmatched bases: 7. The CDR3 consists of 14 residues. CDR3 coding DNA: TGTGCCAGCAGCTTTTGGGACAGTGTCGACGAGCAGTACTTC. Amino acids: CASSFWDSVDEQYF.

The V gene is TRBV7-8, the J gene TRBJ2-7, with 7 bases lining up with TRBD1. J gave up 2 bases and V 5 bases, and 6 bases lay outside the gene matches. The CDR3 extends over 14 amino acids. Germline V gives CDR1 SGHVS, CDR2 FQNEAQ. The CDR3 bases are TGTGCCAGCAGCCCCGACAGGGTGGCCTACGAGCAGTACTTC. Its protein product is CASSPDRVAYEQYF.

V and J are TRBV7-8 and TRBJ2-3; 7 bases are a match to TRBD1. The junction had 8 bases not matched to a gene; V was cut back by 5 bases and J by 6 bases. The CDR3 runs 14 residues. Germline V gene data show CDR1 as SGHVS and CDR2 as FQNEAQ. The CDR3 region is CASSGSGQPDTQYF. The CDR3 DNA reads as TGTGCCAGCAGCGGGTCGGGACAGCCCGATACGCAGTATTTT.

CDR3 sequence: CATSKTLAGGSDTQYF. The DNA of the CDR3 is TGTGCCACCAGCAAAACACTAGCGGGGGGGTCAGATACGCAGTATTTT. The V call is TRBV15, the J call TRBJ2-3; 13 bases agree with TRBD2. With 4 bases clipped from V and 4 bases from J, the junction kept 5 bases outside the gene matches. This CDR3 spans 16 amino acids. The germline V gene encodes CDR1 LNHNV and CDR2 YYDKDF (reference sequence). The full variable domain, rest sourced from reference TRBV15 and TRBJ2-3, is DAMVIQNPRYQVTQFGKPVTLSCSQTLNHNVMYWYQQKSSQAPKLLFHYYDKDFNNEADTPDNFQSRRPNTSFCFLDIRSPGLGDTAMYLCATSKTLAGGSDTQYFGPGTRLTVL.

This chain connects TRBV15 to TRBJ1-5; 9 nucleotides agree with TRBD1. The J segment lost 4 bases and the V segment lost 1 base, leaving 8 bases of the junction unmatched. The CDR3 sequence is 17 residues long. Germline assignment: CDR1 LNHNV and CDR2 YYDKDF (reference sequence). CDR3 in DNA: TGTGCCACCAGCAGAGGACTGTTTGGACAGGGGAATCAGCCCCAGCATTTT. Amino acid sequence: CATSRGLFGQGNQPQHF.

The chain joins TRBV24-1 to TRBJ2-5; D possibly corresponds to TRBD1 (6 bases). V lost 3 bases to trimming and J lost 2 bases, with 12 bases between them. The germline V gene has CDR1 KGHDR and CDR2 SFDVKD. This CDR3 has 15 residues. The DNA for the CDR3 is TGTGCCACCAGTGATAGCCAGGGGAAACAAGAGACCCAGTACTTC. Amino acids: CATSDSQGKQETQYF.

This sequence joins TRBV30 and TRBJ1-5; D gene ambiguous. Germline V gene sequence: CDR1 GTSNPN, CDR2 SVGIG (reference sequence). This CDR3 region has 12 residues. Trimming took 0 bases from V and 4 from J, leaving 4 bases between them. The CDR3 bases are TGTGCCTGGAGTGTTCGGAATCAGCCCCAGCATTTT. Its protein product is CAWSVRNQPQHF.

This CDR3 is CASSYQARGTGELFF. CDR3 nucleotides: TGTGCCAGCAGTTACCAGGCCAGAGGGACCGGGGAGCTGTTTTTT. The rearrangement uses TRBV6-5 and TRBJ2-2, with a weak D call TRBD2 (5 bases). CDR3 size: 15 residues. Trimming removed 2 bases from V and 5 bases from J, with 12 bases in between. Germline V lookup: CDR1 MNHEY, CDR2 SVGAGI.

The V and J genes are TRBV3-1 (or the pseudogene TRBV3-2) and TRBJ1-1; possibly TRBD1 for D (5 bases). This CDR3 spans 15 amino acids. V shed 1 base and J shed 3 bases, with 12 bases lying between them. Germline CDR1 LGHDT, CDR2 YNNKEL (reference sequence). The CDR3 loop is CASSQGNGGYTEAFF. CDR3 bases: TGTGCCAGCAGCCAAGGAAACGGGGGATACACTGAAGCTTTCTTT.

This chain uses TRBV28 with TRBJ1-4; no firm D call. This CDR3 has 13 amino acids. The V and J ends lost 6 bases and 7 bases respectively, with 12 bases between them. Germline V CDR1 and CDR2: MDHEN, SYDVKM. The CDR3, as DNA: TGTGCCAGCAGGCGGGATCTCGGTGAAAAACTGTTTTTT. It is translated as CASRRDLGEKLFF.

This clone occurred once. The rearrangement links TRBV18 to TRBJ1-6; D possibly corresponds to TRBD1 (5 bases). The CDR3 is 13 amino acids. Germline values: CDR1 KGHSH, CDR2 LQKENI. V lost 6 bases, J lost 10 bases, and 13 bases lay in between. The CDR3 loop reads CASSGKGKSPLHF. In DNA form, the CDR3 reads TGTGCCAGCTCTGGGAAGGGGAAATCACCCCTCCACTTT.

The J gene is TRBJ2-3, the V gene TRBV19; 11 nucleotides agree with TRBD2. V dropped 5 bases and J dropped 4; count of bases not matched to a gene: 8. This CDR3 is 16 amino acids long. Germline CDR1 LNHDA, CDR2 SQIVND (reference sequence). The CDR3 here is CASSDRLAGTADTQYF. The CDR3 DNA reads as TGTGCCAGTAGTGACCGACTAGCGGGGACCGCAGATACGCAGTATTTT.

The chain carries TRBV9 and TRBJ2-7; tentatively, D is TRBD1 (6 bases). V dropped 3 bases and J dropped 7 bases, with 14 bases sitting between them. The CDR3 loop spans 13 amino acids. CDR1 is SGDLS, CDR2 YYNGEE, per germline. The CDR3 DNA is TGTGCCAGCAGCGGAGGGACACGGGAAGAGCAGTACTTC. As protein: CASSGGTREEQYF.

The chain has TRBV14 and TRBJ1-2; TRBD1 is a possible D gene (5 bases). The V end lost 0 bases, the J end lost 4 bases, and 12 bases lay between the germline ends. The germline V gene has CDR1 SGHDN and CDR2 FVKESK. The CDR3 spans 15 residues. CDR3 bases: TGTGCCAGCAGCCAAGATGGGGCCACGGGCTATGGCTACACCTTC. Its protein product is CASSQDGATGYGYTF.

The J gene is TRBJ1-5, the V gene TRBV7-8; D gene uncertain. Trimming removed 8 bases at V and 4 bases at J, with 21 bases between. Per germline, CDR1 SGHVS and CDR2 FQNEAQ. The CDR3 is 16 amino acids. The CDR3 nucleotides are TGTGCCAGCGGCAATTGGCAGACTAGTTCGAATCAGCCCCAGCATTTT. Residues: CASGNWQTSSNQPQHF.

This chain connects TRBV4-3 to TRBJ2-7; D is possibly TRBD1 (6 bases). Per germline, CDR1 LGHNA and CDR2 YSLEER. There are 13 residues in the CDR3. V lost 3 bases to trimming and J lost 4 bases, with 10 bases between them. For the CDR3, the DNA is TGCGCCAGCAGCCAGGAACAGGGTTACGAGCAGTACTTC. Amino acids: CASSQEQGYEQYF.

The rearrangement links TRBV5-6 to TRBJ2-7; 11 bases are shared with TRBD1. CDR1 and CDR2 (germline): SGHDT, YYEEEE. V trimming: 4 bases; J trimming: 4 bases; junction bases outside the gene matches: 16. The CDR3 length is 18 residues. The CDR3 sequence is CASSPYYGQGAEIYEQYF. CDR3 in DNA: TGTGCCAGCAGCCCTTACTATGGACAGGGGGCGGAGATTTACGAGCAGTACTTC.